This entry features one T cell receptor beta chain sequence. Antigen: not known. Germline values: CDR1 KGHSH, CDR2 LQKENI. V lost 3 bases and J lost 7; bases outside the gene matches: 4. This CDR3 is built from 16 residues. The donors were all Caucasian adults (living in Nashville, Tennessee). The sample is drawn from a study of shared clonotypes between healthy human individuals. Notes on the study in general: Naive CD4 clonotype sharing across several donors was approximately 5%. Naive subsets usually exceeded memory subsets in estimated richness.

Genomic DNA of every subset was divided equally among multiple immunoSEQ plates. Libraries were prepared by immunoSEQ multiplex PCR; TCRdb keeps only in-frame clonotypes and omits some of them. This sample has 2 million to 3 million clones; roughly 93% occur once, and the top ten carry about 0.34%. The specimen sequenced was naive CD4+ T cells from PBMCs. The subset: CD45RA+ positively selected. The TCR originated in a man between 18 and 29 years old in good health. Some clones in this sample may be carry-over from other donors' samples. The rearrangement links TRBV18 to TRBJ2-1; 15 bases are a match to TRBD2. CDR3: CASSPGLAGGTNEQFF. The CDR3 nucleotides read TGTGCCAGCTCACCGGGACTAGCGGGAGGTACTAATGAGCAGTTCTTC.